The 25 T cell receptor beta chains listed next were all sequenced from one sample in a study of cytomegalovirus exposure and HLA in healthy donors. A multiplex PCR was run with 60 Vbeta primers and 13 Jbeta primers. Clones were read by immunoSEQ multiplex PCR, and TCRdb kept only the in-frame ones, dropping some. The table shows roughly 98,000 clones, with around 77% occurring only once. The specimen sequenced was PBMCs. The receptors come from a man aged 40-50 years in good health and CMV-seronegative.

This chain links TRBV7-9 with TRBJ1-4, with D unclear. CDR3 size: 15 residues. The ends were cut back, 3 bases at V and 6 bases at J, with 14 bases in the middle. Germline CDR1 SEHNR, CDR2 FQNEAQ (reference sequence). The CDR3 is CASSFLSGNDEKLFF. CDR3 DNA: TGTGCCAGCAGCTTCCTATCGGGGAATGATGAAAAACTGTTTTTT.

This clone has just a few counts. The CDR3 DNA reads as TGTGCCAGCAGTTACGGGGACAGTCCTAGTTCACCCCTCCACTTT. The encoded protein is CASSYGDSPSSPLHF. This chain joins TRBV6-6 and TRBJ1-6, with 7 bases aligning to TRBD1. There are 15 residues in the CDR3. V was clipped by 2 bases and J by 9 bases; unmatched bases: 7. Per the germline V gene, CDR1 is MNHNY and CDR2 is SVGAGI (reference sequence).

The J gene is TRBJ2-3, the V gene TRBV9; TRBD2 matches at 9 bases. J gave up 5 bases and V 0 bases, and 10 bases lay outside the gene matches. Per germline, CDR1 SGDLS and CDR2 YYNGEE. CDR3 length: 17 amino acids. CDR3 nucleotides: TGTGCCAGCAGCGTAGGCCATAGCGGGGGACCCGGAGATACGCAGTATTTT. Translation gives CASSVGHSGGPGDTQYF. The full variable domain, its missing parts supplied by reference TRBV9 and TRBJ2-3, is DSGVTQTPKHLITATGQRVTLRCSPRSGDLSVYWYQQSLDQGLQFLIQYYNGEERAKGNILERFSAQQFPDLHSELNLSSLELGDSALYFCASSVGHSGGPGDTQYFGPGTRLTVL.

V and J are TRBV7-9 and TRBJ1-4; 12 positions agree with TRBD1. Per the germline V gene, CDR1 is SEHNR and CDR2 is FQNEAQ (reference sequence). V shed 4 bases and J 8 bases; nucleotides not matched to a gene: 2. The CDR3 covers 14 residues. CDR3 in DNA: TGTGCCAGCAGCTCGGGACAGGGGGCGGAAAAACTGTTTTTT. Protein product: CASSSGQGAEKLFF.

The rearrangement uses TRBV4-2 and TRBJ2-7; TRBD2 is a possible D gene (6 bases). Germline CDR1 is LGHNA and CDR2 is YNFKEQ. This CDR3 is 17 amino acids long. The V end lost 2 bases, the J end lost 2 bases, and 19 bases lay between the germline ends. The CDR3 is CASSQSPGEAYPYEQYF. In DNA, the CDR3 is TGTGCCAGCAGCCAATCTCCTGGGGAGGCCTACCCCTACGAGCAGTACTTC.

The chain uses TRBV11-2 and TRBJ2-1; no reliable D call. There are 14 residues in the CDR3. Trimming shortened V by 1 base and J by 4 bases, and 8 bases separated the two germline ends. Germline V lookup: CDR1 SGHAT, CDR2 FQNNGV. CDR3 nucleotides: TGTGCCAGCAGCTTAGCCGTTTATTACAATGAGCAGTTCTTC. Amino acids: CASSLAVYYNEQFF.

The chain carries TRBV7-2 and TRBJ1-4; 9 bases match TRBD1. Germline CDR1 SGHTA, CDR2 FQGNSA. Trimming at V came to 4 bases and at J to 0 bases, leaving 6 bases not matched to a gene. The length of the CDR3 is 17 residues. CDR3 protein: CASSSGTGRATNEKLFF. CDR3 in DNA: TGTGCCAGCAGCTCGGGGACAGGGAGAGCAACTAATGAAAAACTGTTTTTT.

The chain recombines TRBV2 with TRBJ2-3, with 12 bases lining up with TRBD2. The germline CDR1 and CDR2 sequences are SNHLY and FYNNEI. V dropped 7 bases and J dropped 2; count of bases not matched to a gene: 7. The length of the CDR3 is 16 residues. CDR3 DNA sequence: TGTGCCAGCACCCCTGGACTAGCGGGGAACACAGATACGCAGTATTTT. Protein product: CASTPGLAGNTDTQYF. Variable domain in full (rest from reference TRBV2 and TRBJ2-3): EPEVTQTPSHQVTQMGQEVILRCVPISNHLYFYWYRQILGQKVEFLVSFYNNEISEKSEIFDDQFSVERPDGSNFTLKIRSTKLEDSAMYFCASTPGLAGNTDTQYFGPGTRLTVL.

This chain connects TRBV10-2 to TRBJ1-1; D is undetermined. Trimming left V 3 bases short and J 4 bases short, with 9 bases between. Germline lookup yields CDR1 WSHSY and CDR2 SAAADI. The CDR3 length is 13 residues. CDR3 region: CASSDRGVTEAFF. DNA for the CDR3: TGCGCCAGCAGTGACCGGGGTGTCACTGAAGCTTTCTTT.

This rearrangement joins TRBV10-2 to TRBJ1-4; 12 bases agree with TRBD1. This CDR3 has 15 amino acids. Germline values: CDR1 WSHSY, CDR2 SAAADI. The V and J ends lost 6 bases and 6 bases, in that order; junction bases with no gene match: 5. The CDR3 DNA is TGCGCCAGCAGCGGGACAGGGGGCGAAGATGAAAAACTGTTTTTT. It codes for CASSGTGGEDEKLFF.

The J gene is TRBJ2-1, the V gene TRBV30; 9 nucleotides match TRBD2. CDR3 length: 16 amino acids. The ends lost 1 base at V and 0 bases at J; junction bases unmatched: 4. CDR1 is GTSNPN and CDR2 is SVGIG in the germline V gene (reference sequence). CDR3 in DNA: TGTGCCTGGAGTGCAGGGCGGGGGGGCTCCTACAATGAGCAGTTCTTC. This encodes CAWSAGRGGSYNEQFF.

The DNA for the CDR3 is TGTGCCTGGAGTGTAGGTACCTCCGGGGCCGGGGAGCTGTTTTTT. Protein: CAWSVGTSGAGELFF. The rearrangement uses TRBV30 and TRBJ2-2, with a tentative D call TRBD2 (5 bases). Trimming took 0 bases from V and 6 from J, leaving 14 bases between them. This CDR3 has 15 amino acids. The V gene's germline CDR1 is GTSNPN and CDR2 SVGIG (reference sequence).

The count of this clone is one. The V gene is TRBV7-9, the J gene TRBJ1-2; 8 nucleotides match TRBD1. CDR1 is SEHNR and CDR2 is FQNEAQ in the germline V gene (reference sequence). V was pared by 5 bases and J by 5 bases, with 10 bases of the junction left unmatched. The CDR3 is 15 residues long. The CDR3, as DNA: TGTGCCAGCAGCGCTGGACAGGGCCCTGTTTATGGCTACACCTTC. This translates into CASSAGQGPVYGYTF.

The gene calls are TRBV6-6 and TRBJ2-5, with 11 nucleotides matching TRBD1. The J call may not be correct, given that the DNA end is closer to TRBJ2-7. Germline V gene sequence: CDR1 MNHNY, CDR2 SVGAGI (reference sequence). The CDR3 extends over 14 amino acids. CDR3 sequence (DNA): TGTGCCAGCAGACCCGGACAGGGGGCGGTCGAGCAGTACTTC. Protein product: CASRPGQGAVEQYF.

This clone is medium-sized (0.01 to 0.1%) in the sample. This chain joins TRBV2 and TRBJ1-1; D not certain. This CDR3 is 14 amino acids long. Between the trimmed V and J ends, which lost 5 bases and 1 base, there was a span of 11 bases. The germline V gene has CDR1 SNHLY and CDR2 FYNNEI. The CDR3 coding sequence is TGTGCCAGCAGTTGGTTGAGAGGGAACACTGAAGCTTTCTTT. Protein product: CASSWLRGNTEAFF. Filled out from reference TRBV2 and TRBJ1-1, the complete variable domain reads EPEVTQTPSHQVTQMGQEVILRCVPISNHLYFYWYRQILGQKVEFLVSFYNNEISEKSEIFDDQFSVERPDGSNFTLKIRSTKLEDSAMYFCASSWLRGNTEAFFGQGTRLTVV.

There are a few counts of this clone. This chain uses TRBV6-1 with TRBJ1-1; D gene ambiguous. V shed 1 base and J shed 5 bases, with 5 bases lying between them. CDR3 size: 12 residues. Germline lookup yields CDR1 MNHNS and CDR2 SASEGT. The CDR3 protein is CASSEVTTEAFF. CDR3 DNA sequence: TGTGCCAGCAGTGAAGTGACAACTGAAGCTTTCTTT.

The chain combines TRBV6-6 with TRBJ1-5, with 7 bases that match TRBD1. The ends lost 7 bases at V and 5 bases at J; junction bases unmatched: 8. CDR1 MNHNY and CDR2 SVGAGI come from the germline V gene (reference sequence). This CDR3 spans 14 amino acids. CDR3 loop: CASKQDRRDQPQHF. The CDR3 DNA reads TGTGCCAGCAAACAGGACAGGAGAGATCAGCCCCAGCATTTT.

The chain is built from TRBV6-1 and TRBJ1-2; 7 nucleotides line up with TRBD1. The V gene's germline CDR1 is MNHNS and CDR2 SASEGT. V was clipped by 4 bases and J by 3 bases; unmatched bases: 8. The CDR3 length is 15 residues. The CDR3 DNA follows: TGTGCCAGCAGTGTCTGGGGCCAGGGGGACTATGGCTACACCTTC. This codes for CASSVWGQGDYGYTF.

Only a few counts were recorded for this clone. CDR3 in amino acids: CASSLGTSGGAYEQYF. In DNA form, the CDR3 reads TGTGCCAGCAGCTTAGGGACTAGCGGGGGGGCCTACGAGCAGTACTTC. The V and J genes are TRBV7-6 and TRBJ2-7; TRBD2 aligns across 15 bases. Trimming took 1 base from V and 2 from J; bases not matched to a gene: 0. This CDR3 spans 16 amino acids. Germline V lookup: CDR1 SGHVS, CDR2 FNYEAQ.

V and J are TRBV30 and TRBJ1-1; D is possibly TRBD1 (5 bases). Germline V gives CDR1 GTSNPN, CDR2 SVGIG (reference sequence). V was pared by 6 bases and J by 1 base, with 12 bases between. This CDR3 is built from 13 residues. The CDR3 reads CACSGYPNTEAFF. DNA of the CDR3: TGTGCCTGCTCAGGGTACCCGAACACTGAAGCTTTCTTT.

This clone was counted a few times. The chain links TRBV2 to TRBJ1-1; tentative D call: TRBD1 (5 bases). CDR1 is SNHLY and CDR2 is FYNNEI in the germline V gene. Trimming removed 0 bases at V and 5 bases at J, with 10 bases between. CDR3 size: 14 residues. This chain's CDR3 is CASSEAIGGTEAFF. As DNA, the CDR3 is TGTGCCAGCAGTGAAGCAATTGGGGGGACTGAAGCTTTCTTT.

This chain uses TRBV4-1 with TRBJ1-2, with D hard to call. The CDR3 consists of 14 residues. From germline, CDR1 is MGHRA and CDR2 YSYEKL. The ends were cut back, 1 base at V and 2 bases at J, with 8 bases in the middle. In DNA form, the CDR3 reads TGCGCCAGCAGCCAAGCGGTAGCGAACTATGGCTACACCTTC. This translates into CASSQAVANYGYTF.

Comment on this clone: Its ends do not fully match the called genes, so a read error is possible. The V call is TRBV2, the J call TRBJ1-5, with D unresolved. This CDR3 is built from 12 residues. Germline V gene sequence: CDR1 SNHLY, CDR2 FYNNEI. The CDR3 protein is CASSEGGQPQLF. The CDR3 DNA sequence: TGTGCCAGCAGTGAAGGAGGCCAGCCCCAGCTTTTT.

The genes are TRBV2 and TRBJ2-2; 8 nucleotides match TRBD2. The junction had 5 bases not matched to a gene; V was cut back by 10 bases and J by 4 bases. Germline loops: CDR1 SNHLY, CDR2 FYNNEI. The length of the CDR3 is 13 residues. The CDR3 reads CATSTSVTGELFF. CDR3 bases: TGTGCCACCTCGACTAGCGTCACCGGGGAGCTGTTTTTT.

This clone was counted a single time. This rearrangement joins TRBV4-1 to TRBJ2-2, with 8 bases identical to TRBD1. With V trimmed by 0 bases and J by 3 bases, 12 bases remained unmatched. Germline lookup yields CDR1 MGHRA and CDR2 YSYEKL. The CDR3 consists of 19 residues. This chain's CDR3 is CASSQDPYGGQGYTGELFF. Here the CDR3 DNA reads TGCGCCAGCAGCCAAGATCCCTATGGAGGACAGGGTTACACCGGGGAGCTGTTTTTT.